This TCR beta chain was documented in a study of PD-1 blockade in classical Hodgkin lymphoma. This clone occurred once. Its target is not known. Method: immunoSEQ multiplex PCR; TCRdb's copy keeps in-frame clones and lacks some. The sample records 40,000 or so clones, 76% being singletons. Every patient had relapsed following autologous stem cell transplantation, and cohorts differed in brentuximab vedotin exposure. Regarding the study as a whole: Newly diagnosed patients had baseline TCR diversity that was reportedly lower than that of healthy donors. Among the patients, those starting nivolumab under 1 year after ASCT were excluded.

Here the sequenced sample was peripheral blood mononuclear cells (PBMCs), taken at baseline. The sequence derives from a human donor with classical Hodgkin lymphoma.

CDR3 loop: CASSNTGTLSYNEQFF. The CDR3 region has the DNA TGTGCCAGCAGCAACACCGGGACTCTCTCCTACAATGAGCAGTTCTTC. The rearrangement links TRBV5-8 to TRBJ2-1; D may be TRBD2 (6 bases). The V gene's germline CDR1 is SGHTS and CDR2 YDEGEE. The CDR3 extends over 16 amino acids. Deletions cut 4 bases from V and 0 bases from J, with 14 bases between.